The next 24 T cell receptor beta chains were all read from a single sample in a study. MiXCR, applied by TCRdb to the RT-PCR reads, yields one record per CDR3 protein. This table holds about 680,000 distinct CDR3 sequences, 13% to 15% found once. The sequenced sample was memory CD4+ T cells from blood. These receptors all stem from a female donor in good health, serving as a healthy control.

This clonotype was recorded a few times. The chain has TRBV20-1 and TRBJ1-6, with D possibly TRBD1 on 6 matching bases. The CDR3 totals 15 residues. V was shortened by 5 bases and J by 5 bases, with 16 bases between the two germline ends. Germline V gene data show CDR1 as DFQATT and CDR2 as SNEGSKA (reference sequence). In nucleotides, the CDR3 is TGCAGTGCTCATCGAGCAGGGGACCATAATTCACCCCTCCACTTT. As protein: CSAHRAGDHNSPLHF.

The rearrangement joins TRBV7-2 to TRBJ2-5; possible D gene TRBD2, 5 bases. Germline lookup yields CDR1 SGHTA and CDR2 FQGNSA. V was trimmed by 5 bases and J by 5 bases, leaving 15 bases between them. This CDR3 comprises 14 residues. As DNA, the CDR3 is TGTGCCAGCAGCCCCAGACTAAGTTCGGAGACCCAGTACTTC. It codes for CASSPRLSSETQYF.

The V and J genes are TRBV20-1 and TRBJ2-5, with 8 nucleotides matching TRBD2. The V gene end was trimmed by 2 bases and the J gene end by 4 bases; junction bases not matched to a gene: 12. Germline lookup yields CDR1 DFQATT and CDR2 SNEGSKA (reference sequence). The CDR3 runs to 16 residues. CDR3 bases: TGCAGTGCTAGACGGGAGCGGGAGCTTAATGGAGAGACCCAGTACTTC. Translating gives CSARRERELNGETQYF.

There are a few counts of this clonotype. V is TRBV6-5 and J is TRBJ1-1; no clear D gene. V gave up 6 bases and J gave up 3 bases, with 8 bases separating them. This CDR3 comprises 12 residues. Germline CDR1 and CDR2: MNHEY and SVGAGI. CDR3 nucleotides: TGTGCCAGCAGCTCGATCGACACTGAAGCTTTCTTT. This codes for CASSSIDTEAFF.

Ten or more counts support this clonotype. The CDR3, as DNA: TGTGCCAGCAGCTTCTATTCTATGAATACGCAGTATTTT. Protein sequence: CASSFYSMNTQYF. V and J are TRBV7-2 and TRBJ2-3; D is ambiguous. Germline V gene lookup returns CDR1 SGHTA and CDR2 FQGNSA. The CDR3 covers 13 residues. V lost 3 bases and J 7 bases, leaving 11 bases between the germline ends.

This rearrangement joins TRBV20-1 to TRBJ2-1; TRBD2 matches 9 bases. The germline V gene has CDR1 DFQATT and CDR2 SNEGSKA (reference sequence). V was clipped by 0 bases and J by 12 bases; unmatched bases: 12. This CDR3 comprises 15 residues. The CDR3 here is CSARDRRLAASGQFF. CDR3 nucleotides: TGCAGTGCTAGAGATAGGAGACTAGCGGCCAGTGGGCAGTTCTTC.

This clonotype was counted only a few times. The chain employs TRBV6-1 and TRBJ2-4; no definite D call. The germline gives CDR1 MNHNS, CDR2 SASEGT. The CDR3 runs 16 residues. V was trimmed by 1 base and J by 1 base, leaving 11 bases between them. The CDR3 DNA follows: TGTGCCAGCAGTGAAGTGGAACACTTCGCCAAAAACATTCAGTACTTC. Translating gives CASSEVEHFAKNIQYF.

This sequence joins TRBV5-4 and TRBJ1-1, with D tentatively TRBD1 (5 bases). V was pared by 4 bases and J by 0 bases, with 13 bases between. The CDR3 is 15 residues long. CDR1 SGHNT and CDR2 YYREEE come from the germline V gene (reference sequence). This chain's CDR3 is CASSARQNMNTEAFF. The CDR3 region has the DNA TGTGCCAGCAGCGCACGACAGAACATGAACACTGAAGCTTTCTTT.

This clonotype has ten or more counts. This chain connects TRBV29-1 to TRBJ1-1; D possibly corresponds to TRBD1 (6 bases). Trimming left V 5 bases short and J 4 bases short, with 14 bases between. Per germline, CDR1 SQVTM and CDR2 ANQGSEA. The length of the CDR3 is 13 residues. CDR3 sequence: CSVLTGGGTEAFF. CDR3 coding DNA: TGCAGCGTTTTGACAGGAGGTGGCACTGAAGCTTTCTTT.

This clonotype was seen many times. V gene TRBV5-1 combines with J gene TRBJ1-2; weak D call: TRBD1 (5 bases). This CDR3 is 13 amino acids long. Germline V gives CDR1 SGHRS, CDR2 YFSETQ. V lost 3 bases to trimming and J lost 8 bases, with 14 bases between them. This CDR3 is CASSSGGGGGYTF. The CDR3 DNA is TGCGCCAGCAGCTCGGGGGGTGGCGGAGGCTACACCTTC.

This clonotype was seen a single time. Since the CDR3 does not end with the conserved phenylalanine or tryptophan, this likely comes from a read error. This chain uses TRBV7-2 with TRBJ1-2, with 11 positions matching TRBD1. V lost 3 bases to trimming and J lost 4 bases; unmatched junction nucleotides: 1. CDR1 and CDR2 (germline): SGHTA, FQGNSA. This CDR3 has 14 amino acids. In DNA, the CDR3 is TGTGCCAGCAGCTTCGGACAGGGGGCCTATGGCTACACCTTA. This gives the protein CASSFGQGAYGYTL.

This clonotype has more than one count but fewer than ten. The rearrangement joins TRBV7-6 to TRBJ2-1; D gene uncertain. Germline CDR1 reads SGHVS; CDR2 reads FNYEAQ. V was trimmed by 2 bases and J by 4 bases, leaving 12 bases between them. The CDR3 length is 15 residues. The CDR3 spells CASSLMWVGYNEQFF. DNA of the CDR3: TGTGCCAGCAGCTTAATGTGGGTGGGGTACAATGAGCAGTTCTTC.

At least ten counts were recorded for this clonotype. In DNA, the CDR3 is TGTGCCAGCAGCCAAGGACGGGGAACCTCACCCCTCCACTTT. This codes for CASSQGRGTSPLHF. The chain links TRBV3-1 to TRBJ1-6; D not resolved. The CDR3 covers 14 residues. Germline V lookup: CDR1 LGHDT, CDR2 YNNKEL (reference sequence). Trimming shortened V by 1 base and J by 10 bases, and 11 bases separated the two germline ends. The whole variable domain, remainder taken from reference TRBV3-1 and TRBJ1-6, is DTAVSQTPKYLVTQMGNDKSIKCEQNLGHDTMYWYKQDSKKFLKIMFSYNNKELIINETVPNRFSPKSPDKAHLNLHINSLELGDSAVYFCASSQGRGTSPLHFGNGTRLTVT.

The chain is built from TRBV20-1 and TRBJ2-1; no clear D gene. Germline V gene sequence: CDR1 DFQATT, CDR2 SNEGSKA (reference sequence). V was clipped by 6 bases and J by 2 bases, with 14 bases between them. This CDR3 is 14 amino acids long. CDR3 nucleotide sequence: TGCAGTGCGTCCACGGGCTCCGCCTACAATGAGCAGTTCTTC. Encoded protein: CSASTGSAYNEQFF.

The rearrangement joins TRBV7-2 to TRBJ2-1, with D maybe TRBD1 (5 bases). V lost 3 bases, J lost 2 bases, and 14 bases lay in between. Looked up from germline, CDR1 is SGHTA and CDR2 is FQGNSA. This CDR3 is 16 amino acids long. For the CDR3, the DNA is TGTGCCAGCAGCTTGACCTCTCACAGGACCTACAATGAGCAGTTCTTC. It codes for CASSLTSHRTYNEQFF.

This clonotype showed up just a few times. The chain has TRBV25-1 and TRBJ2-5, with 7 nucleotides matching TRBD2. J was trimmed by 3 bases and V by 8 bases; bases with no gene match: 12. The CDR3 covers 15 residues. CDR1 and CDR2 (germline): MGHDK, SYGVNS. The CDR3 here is CASSLGRLAEETQYF. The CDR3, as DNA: TGTGCCAGCTCCCTGGGGAGGCTAGCGGAAGAGACCCAGTACTTC.

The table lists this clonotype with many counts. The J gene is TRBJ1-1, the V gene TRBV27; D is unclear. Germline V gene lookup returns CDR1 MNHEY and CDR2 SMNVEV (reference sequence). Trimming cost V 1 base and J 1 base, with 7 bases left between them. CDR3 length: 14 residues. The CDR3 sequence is CASSLYRRNTEAFF. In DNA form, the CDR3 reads TGTGCCAGCAGTTTATACAGACGGAACACTGAAGCTTTCTTT.

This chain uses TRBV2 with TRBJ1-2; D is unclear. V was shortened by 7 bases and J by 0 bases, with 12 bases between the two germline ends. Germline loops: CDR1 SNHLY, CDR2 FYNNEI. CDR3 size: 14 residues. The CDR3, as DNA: TGTGCCAGCAAGTGGGAAGGGACTAACTATGGCTACACCTTC. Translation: CASKWEGTNYGYTF.

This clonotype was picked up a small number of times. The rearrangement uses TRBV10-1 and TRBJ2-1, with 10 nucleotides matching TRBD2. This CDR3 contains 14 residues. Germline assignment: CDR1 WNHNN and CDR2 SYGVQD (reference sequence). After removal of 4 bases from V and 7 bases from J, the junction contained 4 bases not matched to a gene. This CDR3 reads CASSVTSGVNEQFF. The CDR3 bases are TGCGCCAGCAGTGTAACTAGCGGGGTTAATGAGCAGTTCTTC.

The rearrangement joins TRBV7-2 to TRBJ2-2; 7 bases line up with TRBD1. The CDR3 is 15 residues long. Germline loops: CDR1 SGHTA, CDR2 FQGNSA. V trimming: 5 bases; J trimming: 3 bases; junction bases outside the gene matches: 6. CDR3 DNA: TGTGCCAGCAGCCTCGGGACAGTCGACACCGGGGAGCTGTTTTTT. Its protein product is CASSLGTVDTGELFF.

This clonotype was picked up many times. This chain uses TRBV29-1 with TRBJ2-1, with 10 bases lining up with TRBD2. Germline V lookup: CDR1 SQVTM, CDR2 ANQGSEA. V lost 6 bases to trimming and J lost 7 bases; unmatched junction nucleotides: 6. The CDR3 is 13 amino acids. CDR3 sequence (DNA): TGCAGCGTACAGCGGGGGGGCATGAATGAGCAGTTCTTC. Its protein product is CSVQRGGMNEQFF.

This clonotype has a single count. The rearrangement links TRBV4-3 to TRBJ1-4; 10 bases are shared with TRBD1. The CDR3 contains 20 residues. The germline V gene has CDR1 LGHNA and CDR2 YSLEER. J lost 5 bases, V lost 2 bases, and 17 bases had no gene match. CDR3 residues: CASSQKLETGGWVLNEKLFF. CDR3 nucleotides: TGCGCCAGCAGCCAAAAATTAGAGACAGGGGGCTGGGTACTAAATGAAAAACTGTTTTTT.

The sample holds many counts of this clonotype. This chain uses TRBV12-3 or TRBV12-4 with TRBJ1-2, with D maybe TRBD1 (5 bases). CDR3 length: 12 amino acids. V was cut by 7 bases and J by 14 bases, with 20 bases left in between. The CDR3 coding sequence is TGTGCCAGCAAATCTGATCTAGGGGTCGGGACCTTC. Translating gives CASKSDLGVGTF.

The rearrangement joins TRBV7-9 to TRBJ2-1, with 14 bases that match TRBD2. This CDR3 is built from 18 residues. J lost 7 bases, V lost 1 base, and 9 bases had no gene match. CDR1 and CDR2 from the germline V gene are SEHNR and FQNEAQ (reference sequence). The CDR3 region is CASSLGFVRTSGRNEQFF. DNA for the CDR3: TGTGCCAGCAGCTTAGGTTTCGTGAGGACTAGCGGGAGGAATGAGCAGTTCTTC.